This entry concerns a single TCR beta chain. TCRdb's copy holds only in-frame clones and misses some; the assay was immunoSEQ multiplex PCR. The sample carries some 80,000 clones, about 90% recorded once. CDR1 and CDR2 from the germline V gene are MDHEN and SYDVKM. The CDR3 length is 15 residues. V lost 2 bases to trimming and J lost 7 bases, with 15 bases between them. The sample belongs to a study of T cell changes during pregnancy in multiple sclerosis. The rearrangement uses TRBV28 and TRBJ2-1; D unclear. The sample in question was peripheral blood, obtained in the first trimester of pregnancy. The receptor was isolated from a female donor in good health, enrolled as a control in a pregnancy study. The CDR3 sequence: CASSLLGFDLNEQFF. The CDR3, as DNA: TGTGCCAGCAGTTTACTGGGTTTCGACTTAAATGAGCAGTTCTTC.